This T cell receptor (beta chain) originates from a study of shared clonotypes between healthy human individuals. Study in general: Researchers assigned three CD4 naive, three CD4 memory, two CD8 naive and one CD8 memory plate to each donor.

Concerning this clone: What it recognizes is unknown.

Study results and caveats: Generation of non-shared clonotypes was less probable than generation of clonotypes shared by all four donors. For naive CD4 cells, around 5% of clonotypes were shared across a handful of donors.

J gave up 5 bases and V 2 bases, and 5 bases lay outside the gene matches. The CDR3 sequence is 16 residues long. Germline CDR1 is SQVTM and CDR2 is ANQGSEA. Sequencing used immunoSEQ multiplex PCR; TCRdb keeps in-frame clones, though not all of them. The sample contains roughly 2 million clones, approximately 94% of which appear only once. CD8 cells classed as naive were CD45RO-negative and positively selected for CCR7, excluding terminally differentiated effector memory CD45RA+ cells. The study drew all its donors from Caucasian adults living in Nashville, Tennessee. The gene calls are TRBV29-1 and TRBJ2-3; 15 positions match TRBD2. The source material was naive CD8+ T cells sorted from blood. This receptor was identified in a young man in good health. DNA for the CDR3: TGCAGCGTTGAATGGGGACTAGCGGGGGGCCAAGATACGCAGTATTTT. As protein: CSVEWGLAGGQDTQYF.